Reported below is one TCR beta chain. This clonotype showed up many times. Its antigen remains undetermined. No base quality information exists; no much larger clone differs at one position. The method behind the library was multiplex PCR. The listed sequencing device is Illumina HiSeq 4000. iRepertoire HTBI primers and Arm-PCR amplification of CDR3 regions were used to construct TCR beta libraries. PCR products were gel purified before sequencing. The original pipeline was this. Gene usage analysis of CDR3 amino acid clonotypes relied on the roughly 64 TRBV and fewer than 15 TRBJ segments identified across samples. COPE and FqMerger were used to merge the filtered high-quality paired reads into contigs. BLAST was used to align contigs to IMGT TRBV, TRBD and TRBJ reference genes, with CDR3 defined following IMGT. Highly expanded clones were defined as clonotypes with a frequency above 0.1%. Shannon entropy served as the measure of repertoire diversity, while the Gini coefficient captured V-J evenness. Public clonotypes were defined as clonotypes shared by more than one individual. The public reads were run again by TCRdb, first through fastp at Q25 and then through MiXCR, and only productive beta chains were kept. Every CDR3 protein is listed once, alongside the most common genes and DNA of its rows. None of the V and J calls come from the authors' own analysis; TCRdb made them. This sample gives some 500,000 distinct CDR3 sequences in total; roughly 13% of them show up just once. The top ten constitute about 9.1% of the sample.

This specimen belongs to a study of regulatory T cells in long-lasting Graves disease (dated by TCRdb to about 2021). Study-level background: Newly diagnosed Graves' disease patients had taken antithyroid drugs for less than 3 months. This study used TCR sequencing and RNA sequencing of peripheral blood to compare persistent Graves' disease patients against newly diagnosed Graves' disease patients. The study took place in China and was registered as a clinical trial. A total of around 35 samples underwent TCR sequencing: 13 from persistent and roughly 20 from newly diagnosed Graves' disease patients. The full study reports these points: Peripheral blood alone was examined, since thyroid tissue, which constituted the primary lesion, could not be accessed. Sequencing and analysis were limited to the TCR beta chain. Compared with newly diagnosed patients, persistent Graves' disease patients had lower TCR Shannon entropy and fewer highly expanded clones, which suggests clonal expansion. Patients with persistent disease shared more public clonotypes (approximately 2,500) than newly diagnosed patients did (966). The authors acknowledged the small sample size as a limitation that may reduce accuracy. Preferential use of TRBV28, TRBJ1-2 and TRBJ2-5 was observed in persistent disease, whereas TRBV20-1 and TRBJ2-1 were favored in newly diagnosed disease.

The time point label, as the study defines it: newly diagnosed GD, antithyroid drugs for less than 3 months. RNA was extracted from PBMCs in TRIzol for both TCR sequencing and RNA sequencing. The diagnosis of Graves' disease followed American Thyroid Association guidelines. Recruitment of patients was carried out at an endocrinology department in Xi'an, China. From each patient, 8 to 10 milliliters of peripheral blood was collected into an EDTA anticoagulant tube. Ficoll Paque Plus density gradient separation was used to isolate PBMCs, and no additional T cell sorting was done. An Agilent 2100 Bioanalyzer and agarose gel were used to assess RNA quality, and a NanoDrop 2000 was used to measure RNA concentration. V loses 4 bases, J loses 5 bases, and the germline ends lie 6 bases apart. CDR1 LGHDT and CDR2 YNNKEL are derived from the germline V gene (reference sequence). The CDR3 holds 12 amino acids from the cysteine to the phenylalanine. The CDR3 DNA has 36 bases and is translated from base 1.

Another study also made use of these data, one on T cells in Graves' hyperthyroidism and ophthalmopathy. The second source states: Graves' hyperthyroidism was defined as stable when no progression to ophthalmopathy occurred over 18 months of follow-up. Hyperthyroidism patients were newly diagnosed, had a disease duration of under 2 months, and were aged 18 to 65 years. Patients with uncontrolled infections, other autoimmune diseases, pregnancy or lactation were excluded. Diagnoses relied on clinical symptoms, serum thyroxine and TRAb, thyroid ultrasound and orbital computed tomography. For the first round of RT-PCR on the TCR CDR3, the HTBI primer set was used together with the Qiagen OneStep RT-PCR kit. Most expanded thyroid clonotypes (frequency above 0.001) were also detected in blood, a finding suggesting that blood repertoires may reflect thyroid immune responses. A 13 V-J signature model separated ophthalmopathy from stable hyperthyroidism, with around 90% sensitivity and around 84% specificity in cross-validation and 80%/75% in testing. In validation, the model predicted progression to ophthalmopathy a median of about 5.9 months before onset, with roughly 71% sensitivity and 72.22% specificity. To identify distinguishing TCR V-J signatures, a discovery cohort of some 100 patients was used, comprising 40 to 45 with Graves' ophthalmopathy and around 57 with stable Graves' hyperthyroidism. Whether ophthalmopathy could be predicted prospectively was tested in an independent validation cohort made up of 18 hyperthyroidism patients plus 17 patients who later progressed to ophthalmopathy. The 100 or so discovery patients were randomly split 7:3 into training and test sets. In roughly six Graves' hyperthyroidism patients, the study also compared T-cell repertoires from thyroid tissue with T-cell repertoires from blood. After blood sampling, hyperthyroidism patients were treated with methimazole at a starting dose of 30 mg daily, and ophthalmopathy patients were treated with high-dose intravenous methylprednisolone. Libraries were constructed in a second round of multiplex PCR, after which size selection and purification were performed. Paired-end sequencing of the libraries was performed with 100 bp reads on an Illumina HiSeq2000. SOAPnuke was used to process the raw data, with reads discarded if the reads contained adapters or uncalled bases, had a mean Phred below 15, or lacked an exact constant-primer or identifier match. COPE v1.2.5 was used to merge the high-quality paired reads, and each unique nucleotide sequence was defined as a clonotype. MiTCR v1.1 was used to align clonotypes to the IMGT TRBV, TRBD and TRBJ reference segments. Only V-J combinations with frequency above 0.0001, covering 99% to 99.2% of repertoires, were analysed. A TCS score was defined as the ratio of F50 (clonal expansion) to E x V (chaos), with BLOSUM62-based TCRdist applied between CDR3 peptides within each V-J. Welch's t-statistics and random forest reduced roughly 540 V-J features to 10 to 15, which were used in a naive Bayes classifier (R e1071). Sample size was not statistically predetermined, and investigators were not blinded to group allocation. TCR Vbeta CDR3 sequencing of approximately 140 peripheral blood samples (approximately 44 ophthalmopathy, 75 hyperthyroidism and 17 progressor patients) is reported in the paper.

Recombination joined TRBV3-1 with TRBJ1-3, with an unclear D gene assignment. This clonotype was sampled from a man aged 25-45 years with Graves disease. Donor details come from another sample of the same person, matched by shared clones. The specimen comprised peripheral blood mononuclear cells (PBMCs), sampled at new diagnosis, from a patient treated with antithyroid drugs. The nucleotide sequence is TGTGCCAGCAGCCCGCAACGAAACACCATATATTTT. Its translation reads: CASSPQRNTIYF.